These T cell receptor beta chains were read from a single sample in a study of regulatory T cells in long-lasting Graves disease. TCRdb re-called the multiplex PCR reads with MiXCR, one entry per CDR3 protein. The sample comprises approximately 400,000 distinct CDR3 sequences, roughly 25% of which are singletons, and 28% rests with the top ten. Material: peripheral blood mononuclear cells (PBMCs), obtained when the disease was refractory, from a patient treated with antithyroid drugs. These receptors all stem from a woman between 40 and 55 years old with Graves disease. CDR3s leave out the opening cysteine and the closing phenylalanine or tryptophan.

j_call v_call cdr3_aa
TRBJ1-5 TRBV28 ASRPQRWASNQPQH
TRBJ2-7 TRBV28 ASSGRETKGYEQY
TRBJ2-1 TRBV7-7 ASSLNHLNEQF
TRBJ2-5 TRBV3-1 ASSQYGEETQY
TRBJ2-7 TRBV7-9 ASSSIGTGSSYEQY
TRBJ1-5 TRBV20-1 SATKQGGADQPQH
TRBJ2-7 TRBV12-3/TRBV12-4 ASSLSLKPYEQY
TRBJ2-4 TRBV28 ATQFMGRLAKNIQY
TRBJ2-7 TRBV4-1 ASSQAGLRRDYEQY
TRBJ1-5 TRBV4-1 ASSSGLYSNQPQH
TRBJ2-5 TRBV7-9 ASSPTGQHQETQY
TRBJ2-6 TRBV5-1 ASRTGFSGANVLT
TRBJ2-1 TRBV11-2 ASSPSSPLIYNEQF
TRBJ2-4 TRBV30 AWSVSQGKNIQY
TRBJ2-2 TRBV14 ASSAQRNSPLLGELF